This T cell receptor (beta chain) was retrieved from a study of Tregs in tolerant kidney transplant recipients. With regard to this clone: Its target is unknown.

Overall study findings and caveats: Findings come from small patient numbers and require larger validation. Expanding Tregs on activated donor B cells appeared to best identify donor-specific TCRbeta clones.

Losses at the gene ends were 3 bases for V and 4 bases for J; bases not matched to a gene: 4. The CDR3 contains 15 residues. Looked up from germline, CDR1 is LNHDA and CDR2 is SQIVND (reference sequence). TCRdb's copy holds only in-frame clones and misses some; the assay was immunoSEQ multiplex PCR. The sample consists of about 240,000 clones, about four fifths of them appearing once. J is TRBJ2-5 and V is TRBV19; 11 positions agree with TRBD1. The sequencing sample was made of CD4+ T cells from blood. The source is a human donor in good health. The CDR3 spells CASSIPGTGGETQYF. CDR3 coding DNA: TGTGCCAGTAGTATCCCCGGGACAGGGGGAGAGACCCAGTACTTC.